This TCR beta chain comes out of a study of CD8 T cells in ankylosing spondylitis. Broader study findings: Relatively scarce in peripheral blood, disease-linked clones were CD8+. Several highly homologous variants formed a TCR beta motif that appeared characteristic of ankylosing spondylitis blood.

This clonotype showed up just a few times. Antigen specificity is unknown. Preparation of TCR beta libraries was done by quantitative 5'-RACE with molecular barcodes. TCRdb passed the 5' RACE reads through MiXCR, listing each CDR3 protein once. This table has 700,000 or so distinct CDR3 sequences, about 20% appearing once. Germline loops: CDR1 DFQATT, CDR2 SNEGSKA (reference sequence). The V end was cut by 4 bases, the J end by 4 bases, with 17 bases between. There are 15 residues in the CDR3. The V gene is TRBV20-1, the J gene TRBJ2-1; D may be TRBD1 or TRBD2 (5 bases each). The sequenced material came from blood, either unsorted or a sorted T cell fraction (not recorded which). The sequence was collected from a male donor with ankylosing spondylitis. DNA of the CDR3: TGCAGTGCTAAGTCCGGGACGAAGAGGTACAATGAGCAGTTCTTC. Translated: CSAKSGTKRYNEQFF.